These T cell receptor beta chains were read from a single sample in a study of beta chain features in type 1 diabetes. The table came from immunoSEQ multiplex PCR; TCRdb's copy has only in-frame clones and leaves some out. The top ten clones hold around 1% of a sample with 300,000 or so clones, over 7% of them seen once. Material for sequencing was central memory CD4+ T cells from blood. Source of these receptors: a man in his thirties or forties with type 1 diabetes. Both conserved end residues are part of each CDR3. D genes are given only for firm matches. Only some rows state a clone size, as once, few, many or a class for expanded clones.

J: TRBJ2-3; D: TRBD1; size: few; V: TRBV6-5; CDR3: CASSWGQGLSTDTQYF; DNA: TGTGCCAGCAGTTGGGGACAGGGCCTTAGCACAGATACGCAGTATTTT
J: TRBJ2-7; D: TRBD1; size: few; V: TRBV19; CDR3: CASSFRTGAPSEQYF; DNA: TGTGCCAGTAGTTTCCGGACAGGGGCGCCCTCCGAGCAGTACTTC
J: TRBJ2-7; D: -; size: few; V: TRBV30; CDR3: CAWSPSYEQYF; DNA: TGTGCCTGGAGTCCTTCCTACGAGCAGTACTTC
J: TRBJ2-5; D: TRBD1; size: -; V: TRBV11-3; CDR3: CASSSGQGKETQYF; DNA: TGTGCCAGCAGCAGCGGACAGGGGAAAGAGACCCAGTACTTC
J: TRBJ2-4; D: -; size: -; V: TRBV7-2; CDR3: CASSSDSVIQYF; DNA: TGTGCCAGCAGCTCGGACAGTGTCATTCAGTACTTC
J: TRBJ1-1; D: -; size: -; V: TRBV18; CDR3: CASSPGLMLSMNTEAFF; DNA: TGTGCCAGCTCCCCGGGACTGATGCTATCCATGAACACTGAAGCTTTCTTT
J: TRBJ2-2; D: TRBD1; size: -; V: TRBV5-6; CDR3: CASSRDRGSITGELFF; DNA: TGTGCCAGCAGCCGAGACAGGGGCTCCATCACCGGGGAGCTGTTTTTT
J: TRBJ2-6; D: -; size: few; V: TRBV25-1; CDR3: CASSEIGAGANVLTF; DNA: TGTGCCAGCAGTGAAATCGGGGCTGGGGCCAACGTCCTGACTTTC
J: TRBJ2-7; D: -; size: -; V: TRBV9; CDR3: CASSRTHPSDEQYF; DNA: TGTGCCAGCAGCCGGACCCACCCTTCCGACGAGCAGTACTTC
J: TRBJ2-1; D: -; size: few; V: TRBV7-9; CDR3: CASSFLEGQFF; DNA: TGTGCCAGCAGCTTTTTAGAGGGGCAGTTCTTC
J: TRBJ1-4; D: -; size: few; V: TRBV5-1; CDR3: CASSLAPPEKLFF; DNA: TGCGCCAGCAGCTTGGCGCCACCTGAAAAACTGTTTTTT
J: TRBJ2-1; D: TRBD1; size: -; V: TRBV7-9; CDR3: CASSLAPGTGDHEQFF; DNA: TGTGCCAGCAGCTTAGCCCCCGGGACAGGGGATCATGAGCAGTTCTTC
J: TRBJ2-5; D: -; size: few; V: TRBV7-2; CDR3: CASSRLRARETQYF; DNA: TGTGCCAGCAGCCGACTCAGGGCCCGGGAGACCCAGTACTTC
J: TRBJ1-5; D: TRBD1; size: -; V: TRBV19; CDR3: CASFTRSRGLGQPQHF; DNA: TGTGCCAGTTTTACCCGGAGCAGGGGGCTAGGTCAGCCCCAGCATTTT
J: TRBJ1-6; D: -; size: few; V: TRBV28; CDR3: CASSLNTVRPNSPLHF; DNA: TGTGCCAGCAGTTTAAATACGGTACGCCCGAATTCACCCCTCCACTTT
J: TRBJ1-5; D: -; size: many; V: TRBV28; CDR3: CASFGSSGSNF; DNA: TGTGCCAGCTTCGGGAGCAGTGGCTCGAATTTT
J: TRBJ1-3; D: -; size: -; V: TRBV5-1; CDR3: CASSLGDPGNTIYF; DNA: TGCGCCAGCAGCTTGGGTGATCCTGGAAACACCATATATTTT
J: TRBJ2-5; D: -; size: -; V: TRBV11-2; CDR3: CASSSGGVRETQYF; DNA: TGTGCCAGCAGCTCAGGGGGGGTTAGGGAGACCCAGTACTTC
J: TRBJ2-1; D: TRBD1; size: few; V: TRBV5-1; CDR3: CASSIDRALNEQFF; DNA: TGCGCCAGCAGCATCGACAGGGCCCTAAATGAGCAGTTCTTC
J: TRBJ1-5; D: -; size: few; V: TRBV7-9; CDR3: CASSASGNQPQHF; DNA: TGTGCCAGCAGTGCGAGTGGCAATCAGCCCCAGCATTTT
J: TRBJ2-7; D: -; size: many; V: TRBV2; CDR3: CASSAAYEQYF; DNA: TGTGCCAGCAGTGCCGCCTACGAGCAGTACTTC
J: TRBJ2-3; D: -; size: few; V: TRBV9; CDR3: CASSVGGGPADTQYF; DNA: TGTGCCAGCAGCGTAGGGGGGGGCCCCGCAGATACGCAGTATTTT
J: TRBJ2-7; D: -; size: -; V: TRBV7-2; CDR3: CASSLPGTYEQYF; DNA: TGTGCCAGCAGCTTACCAGGGACCTACGAGCAGTACTTC
J: TRBJ2-1; D: TRBD2; size: -; V: TRBV4-3; CDR3: CASSPMPAARGGLYNEQFF; DNA: TGCGCCAGCAGCCCCATGCCTGCGGCGCGGGGGGGACTATACAATGAGCAGTTCTTC
J: TRBJ2-3; D: -; size: few; V: TRBV4-2; CDR3: CASSSVISDTQYF; DNA: TGTGCCAGCAGCTCGGTGATCTCAGATACGCAGTATTTT
J: TRBJ1-1; D: TRBD1; size: -; V: TRBV6-1; CDR3: CASKQGSTEAFF; DNA: TGTGCCAGTAAACAGGGGAGCACTGAAGCTTTCTTT
J: TRBJ2-1; D: -; size: few; V: TRBV6-6; CDR3: CAIKYSQVYNEQFF; DNA: TGTGCCATCAAGTACTCCCAGGTCTACAATGAGCAGTTCTTC
J: TRBJ2-1; D: TRBD2; size: -; V: TRBV7-9; CDR3: CASSPLASGGSSGYNEQFF; DNA: TGTGCCAGCAGCCCGCTGGCTAGCGGGGGGTCCTCTGGCTACAATGAGCAGTTCTTC
J: TRBJ2-1; D: -; size: few; V: TRBV5-1; CDR3: CASSLDLGLRTNEQFF; DNA: TGCGCCAGCAGCTTGGACCTCGGTCTTAGAACCAATGAGCAGTTCTTC
J: TRBJ2-1; D: TRBD2; size: -; V: TRBV29-1; CDR3: CSVGRGSDNEQFF; DNA: TGCAGCGTAGGGAGGGGAAGTGACAATGAGCAGTTCTTC
J: TRBJ1-2; D: -; size: -; V: TRBV28; CDR3: CASRQQDYGYTF; DNA: TGTGCCAGCAGGCAACAGGACTATGGCTACACCTTC
J: TRBJ2-7; D: TRBD2; size: -; V: TRBV7-2; CDR3: CASSFVTSGGFEQYF; DNA: TGTGCCAGCAGCTTTGTGACTAGCGGGGGGTTCGAGCAGTACTTC
J: TRBJ2-7; D: -; size: many; V: TRBV7-9; CDR3: CASSLGDYEQYF; DNA: TGTGCCAGCAGCTTAGGGGACTACGAGCAGTACTTC
J: TRBJ1-1; D: -; size: -; V: TRBV9; CDR3: CASSESMNTEAFF; DNA: TGTGCCAGCAGCGAGTCTATGAACACTGAAGCTTTCTTT
J: TRBJ1-2; D: -; size: -; V: TRBV4-3; CDR3: CASSQDDGRVGGYTF; DNA: TGCGCCAGCAGCCAAGATGATGGCAGGGTCGGCGGCTACACCTTC
J: TRBJ2-3; D: -; size: few; V: TRBV6-5; CDR3: CASSGRTDTQYF; DNA: TGTGCCAGCAGCGGACGAACAGATACGCAGTATTTT
J: TRBJ1-1; D: -; size: -; V: TRBV9; CDR3: CASSPQGREAFF; DNA: TGTGCCAGCAGCCCCCAGGGTCGTGAAGCTTTCTTT
J: TRBJ2-2; D: -; size: -; V: TRBV9; CDR3: CASSVAGTTGELFF; DNA: TGTGCCAGCAGCGTAGCGGGGACCACCGGGGAGCTGTTTTTT
J: TRBJ2-2; D: -; size: -; V: TRBV9; CDR3: CASSVHYSTGELFF; DNA: TGTGCCAGCAGCGTGCACTACAGCACCGGGGAGCTGTTTTTT
J: TRBJ2-3; D: -; size: few; V: TRBV27; CDR3: CAGSFLVGGTDTQYF; DNA: TGTGCCGGCAGTTTCTTGGTGGGGGGCACAGATACGCAGTATTTT
J: TRBJ1-1; D: -; size: many; V: TRBV29-1; CDR3: CSVEGTGLTFF; DNA: TGCAGCGTTGAAGGTACAGGGTTGACTTTCTTT
J: TRBJ2-1; D: TRBD1; size: -; V: TRBV11-3; CDR3: CASSRRTGGNDEQFF; DNA: TGTGCCAGCAGCCGTCGGACAGGGGGCAACGATGAGCAGTTCTTC